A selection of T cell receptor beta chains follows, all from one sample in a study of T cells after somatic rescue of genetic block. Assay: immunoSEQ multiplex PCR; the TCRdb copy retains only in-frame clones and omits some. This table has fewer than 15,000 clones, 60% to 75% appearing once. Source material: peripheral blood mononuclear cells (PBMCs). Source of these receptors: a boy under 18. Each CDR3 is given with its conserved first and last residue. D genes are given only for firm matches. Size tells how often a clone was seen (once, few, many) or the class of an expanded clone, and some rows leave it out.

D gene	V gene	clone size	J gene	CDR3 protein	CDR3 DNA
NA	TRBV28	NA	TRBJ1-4	CASSSGGRYNEKLFF	TGTGCCAGCAGTTCTGGGGGACGGTATAATGAAAAACTGTTTTTT
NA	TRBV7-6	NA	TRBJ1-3	CASSLGVGSGNTIYF	TGTGCCAGCAGCTTAGGGGTGGGCTCTGGAAACACCATATATTTT
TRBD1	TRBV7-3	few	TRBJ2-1	CASSLATGTGYNEQFF	TGTGCCAGCAGCTTGGCAACCGGGACAGGGTACAATGAGCAGTTCTTC
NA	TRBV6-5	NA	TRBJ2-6	CASSYSVLTGANVLTF	TGTGCCAGCAGTTACTCCGTTTTAACTGGGGCCAACGTCCTGACTTTC
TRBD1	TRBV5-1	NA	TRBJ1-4	CASSLEGQGNEKLFF	TGCGCCAGCAGCTTGGAGGGACAGGGGAATGAAAAACTGTTTTTT
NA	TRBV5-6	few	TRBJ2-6	CASLTRSSGANVLTF	TGTGCCAGTCTAACGCGCAGCTCTGGGGCCAACGTCCTGACTTTC
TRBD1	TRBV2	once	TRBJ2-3	CASSLDRGYTDTQYF	TGTGCCAGCAGCCTTGACAGGGGCTACACAGATACGCAGTATTTT
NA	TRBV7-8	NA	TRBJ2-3	CASSSWTVSTDTQYF	TGTGCCAGCAGCTCCTGGACGGTTAGCACAGATACGCAGTATTTT
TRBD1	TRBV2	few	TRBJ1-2	CASSHYPGQGTQLYGYTF	TGTGCCAGCAGCCACTATCCGGGACAGGGAACCCAACTCTATGGCTACACCTTC
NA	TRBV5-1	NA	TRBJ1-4	CASSLAGVWEKLFF	TGCGCCAGCAGCTTGGCTGGGGTGTGGGAAAAACTGTTTTTT
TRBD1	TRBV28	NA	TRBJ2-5	CASSSPGTGVFRGETQYF	TGTGCCAGCAGTTCTCCCGGGACAGGGGTGTTTAGGGGAGAGACCCAGTACTTC
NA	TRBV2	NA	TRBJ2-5	CASSEARGVQETQYF	TGTGCCAGCAGTGAAGCGCGGGGAGTCCAAGAGACCCAGTACTTC
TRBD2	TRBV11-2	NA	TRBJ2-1	CASSLGGTSGDTYNEQFF	TGTGCCAGCAGCTTAGGTGGGACTAGCGGAGACACCTACAATGAGCAGTTCTTC
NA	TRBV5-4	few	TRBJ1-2	CASSLVQDYGYTF	TGTGCCAGCAGCTTGGTTCAGGACTATGGCTACACCTTC
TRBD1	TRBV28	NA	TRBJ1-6	CASRYIRDRESPLHF	TGTGCCAGCAGATACATCCGGGACAGGGAGTCACCCCTCCACTTT
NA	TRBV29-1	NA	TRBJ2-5	CSVEVGRGPFAQYF	TGCAGCGTTGAAGTGGGGCGGGGACCTTTTGCCCAGTACTTC